A single sample is the source of the 25 T cell receptor beta chains below, sequenced in a study of spatial heterogeneity in lung cancer. Study-level results: Tumors with more nonsynonymous mutations had more expanded intratumoral alpha and beta TCRs.

The time point denotes: sample taken at primary tumor resection. Which antigens these TCRs recognize remains unknown. TCRdb re-analysed the 5' RACE reads in MiXCR, keeping a single row per CDR3 protein. Of roughly 15,000 distinct CDR3 sequences listed, 4.7% were seen once; the top ten hold around 16%. The sample here was lung tumor tissue, taken at surgery. The receptors derive from a female donor with early-stage non-small cell lung cancer.

This clonotype has at least ten counts. This beta chain represents an off-target read in a library built for alpha chains; its size is of limited meaning. V gene TRBV20-1 combines with J gene TRBJ1-5, with D unresolved. Trimming pared 2 bases from V and 7 bases from J, leaving 12 bases between. The CDR3 has 13 amino acids. Germline V lookup: CDR1 DFQATT, CDR2 SNEGSKA (reference sequence). CDR3 DNA sequence: TGCAGTGCTAGATCGACAATTCACCAGCCCCAGCATTTT. It translates to CSARSTIHQPQHF.

This clonotype was found many times. Being off target in a library aimed at alpha chains, this beta chain has a size of little meaning. The chain employs TRBV12-3 or TRBV12-4 and TRBJ1-1; D gene uncertain. This CDR3 has 11 amino acids. The V and J ends lost 6 bases and 10 bases respectively, with 12 bases between them. DNA for the CDR3: TGTGCCAGCAGCCGCAATTGGGTAGCTTTCTTT. It encodes CASSRNWVAFF.

This clonotype has a count of ten or more. This beta chain was picked up by a library intended for alpha chains and is off target, so its count carries little meaning. The chain combines TRBV13 with TRBJ2-1, with 10 positions matching TRBD2. J gave up 6 bases and V 4 bases, and 12 bases lay outside the gene matches. Germline lookup yields CDR1 PRHDT and CDR2 FYEKMQ (reference sequence). CDR3 size: 17 residues. The CDR3, as DNA: TGTGCCAGCAGCTCCAGTTGGGCTAGCGGGGGCCTCAATGAGCAGTTCTTC. Protein product: CASSSSWASGGLNEQFF.

The sample holds many counts of this clonotype. Being off target in a library aimed at alpha chains, this beta chain has a size of little meaning. The CDR3 region has the DNA TGTGCCAGCAGTGAATATCGGGGGACAGACGACTATGGCTACACCTTC. It yields the protein CASSEYRGTDDYGYTF. V and J are TRBV25-1 and TRBJ1-2, with TRBD1 matching 7 bases. CDR1 and CDR2 from the germline V gene are MGHDK and SYGVNS. The CDR3 covers 16 residues. J lost 3 bases, V lost 0 bases, and 7 bases had no gene match.

This clonotype was counted at least ten times. Because this beta chain is a stray read in a library intended to capture alpha chains, its abundance should not be given much weight. The J gene is TRBJ1-2, the V gene TRBV28; 7 bases agree with TRBD1. The CDR3 loop spans 14 amino acids. The V segment lost 7 bases and the J segment 1 base; nucleotides outside the gene matches: 6. Germline-derived CDR1 and CDR2 are MDHEN and SYDVKM. The CDR3 sequence: CASIRQGGNYGYTF. The CDR3 region has the DNA TGTGCCAGCATTAGGCAGGGGGGTAACTATGGCTACACCTTC.

This clonotype was seen a handful of times. In a library made to pick up alpha chains, this beta chain is a stray read with a size that means little. This chain connects TRBV20-1 to TRBJ2-3, with D unresolved. CDR3 length: 15 residues. The germline gives CDR1 DFQATT, CDR2 SNEGSKA (reference sequence). Trimming cost V 3 bases and J 6 bases, with 19 bases left between them. The DNA for the CDR3 is TGCAGTGCTAGCGATACTCCTTGGGGATCGGATACGCAGTATTTT. Translating gives CSASDTPWGSDTQYF.

This clonotype was found many times. This beta chain appears as a stray read in a library generated for alpha chains; its size is not informative. V usage is TRBV10-3 and J usage is TRBJ1-1, with D perhaps TRBD1 (6 bases). CDR1 and CDR2 from the germline V gene are ENHRY and SYGVKD. This CDR3 contains 13 residues. V was pared by 11 bases and J by 1 base, with 14 bases between. The DNA for the CDR3 is TGTGCCGTCCGTCCGGGACAGAACACTGAAGCTTTCTTT. This encodes CAVRPGQNTEAFF.

In regard to this clonotype: This beta chain turned up in a library designed for alpha chains; as an off-target read, its abundance says little. This chain links TRBV18 with TRBJ2-7, with 7 bases matching TRBD1. The CDR3 spans 14 residues. In germline, CDR1 is KGHSH, CDR2 LQKENI. V gave up 5 bases and J gave up 0 bases; unmatched junction bases: 4. The CDR3, as DNA: TGTGCCAGCTCATCTACAGGGGTCTCCTACGAGCAGTACTTC. Translating it yields CASSSTGVSYEQYF.

This clonotype was detected many times. A library prepared for alpha chains yielded this beta chain as an off-target read; its size is of little meaning. V and J are TRBV12-3 or TRBV12-4 and TRBJ2-1; 9 bases are shared with TRBD2. The CDR3 sequence is 14 residues long. V dropped 3 bases and J dropped 7; count of bases not matched to a gene: 4. The CDR3 reads CASSFGLAGNEQFF. The CDR3 DNA reads as TGTGCCAGCAGTTTCGGGCTAGCGGGGAATGAGCAGTTCTTC.

This clonotype was recorded many times. Since the library was made to target alpha chains, this beta chain is a stray read and its abundance is not meaningful. The V gene is TRBV4-2, the J gene TRBJ1-4; possibly TRBD1 for D (5 bases). Looked up from germline, CDR1 is LGHNA and CDR2 is YNFKEQ. This CDR3 has 15 residues. Trimming took 2 bases from V and 6 from J, leaving 13 bases between them. In DNA form, the CDR3 reads TGTGCCAGCAGCCAACGTACGGAGGGGTATGAAAAACTGTTTTTT. This encodes CASSQRTEGYEKLFF.

A few counts support this clonotype. Since it is a stray read in a library aimed at alpha chains, this beta chain has a size that is not meaningful. This chain joins TRBV7-2 and TRBJ2-1, with TRBD2 matching 7 bases. The germline V gene encodes CDR1 SGHTA and CDR2 FQGNSA. The CDR3 covers 14 residues. Losses at the gene ends were 3 bases for V and 7 bases for J; bases not matched to a gene: 6. CDR3 protein: CASSFPGLNNEQFF. In DNA form, the CDR3 reads TGTGCCAGCAGCTTCCCGGGACTAAATAATGAGCAGTTCTTC.

In its sample, this clonotype was seen many times. As an off-target read in a library built for alpha chains, this beta chain has a frequency of little significance. This rearrangement joins TRBV4-1 to TRBJ2-7, with D perhaps matching TRBD1 (6 bases). V shed 1 base and J shed 4 bases, with 14 bases lying between them. Germline assignment: CDR1 MGHRA and CDR2 YSYEKL. There are 15 residues in the CDR3. Here the CDR3 reads CASSQGPGVLYEQYF. DNA of the CDR3: TGCGCCAGCAGCCAAGGACCAGGGGTTTTGTACGAGCAGTACTTC.

Turning to this clonotype: This beta chain is off target for a library built for alpha chains, so its abundance means little. J is TRBJ2-7 and V is TRBV12-3 or TRBV12-4; D is perhaps TRBD2 (6 bases). The CDR3 runs to 12 residues. Trimming stripped 3 bases from V and 7 bases from J, with 10 bases between. CDR3 sequence reads: CASSFYAGEQYF. The CDR3 coding sequence is TGTGCCAGCAGTTTCTACGCGGGGGAGCAGTACTTC.

Note on this clonotype: The library was prepared for alpha chains; this beta chain is a stray read, so its frequency means little. The V call is TRBV6-1, the J call TRBJ1-4; 11 bases match TRBD1. Trimming cost V 5 bases and J 8 bases; bases outside gene matches: 4. The CDR3 has 14 amino acids. In germline, CDR1 is MNHNS, CDR2 SASEGT. The CDR3: CASSRDRGTEKLFF. In DNA, the CDR3 is TGTGCCAGCAGTCGGGACAGGGGGACAGAAAAACTGTTTTTT.

This clonotype was detected ten times or more. This beta chain appears as a stray read in a library generated for alpha chains; its size is not informative. The V call is TRBV15, the J call TRBJ2-1, with D perhaps TRBD2 (6 bases). This CDR3 is 14 amino acids long. From germline, CDR1 is LNHNV and CDR2 YYDKDF (reference sequence). V was trimmed by 7 bases and J by 0 bases, leaving 10 bases between them. The CDR3: CATTPGSSYNEQFF. CDR3 bases: TGTGCCACCACTCCCGGGAGCTCCTACAATGAGCAGTTCTTC.

This clonotype came up many times. As an off-target read in a library built for alpha chains, this beta chain has a frequency of little significance. The rearrangement links TRBV28 to TRBJ2-7; D uncertain. CDR1 MDHEN and CDR2 SYDVKM come from the germline V gene. The CDR3 length is 9 residues. V shed 9 bases and J shed 3 bases, with 3 bases lying between them. CDR3 residues: CARNYEQYF. The DNA for the CDR3 is TGTGCCAGAAACTACGAGCAGTACTTC.

This clonotype was counted between two and nine times. The library was designed around alpha chains, so this beta chain is a stray read whose abundance carries little weight. The J gene is TRBJ2-1, the V gene TRBV20-1; D is unclear. Trimming stripped 3 bases from V and 7 bases from J, with 13 bases between. The CDR3 has 13 residues. Germline CDR1 DFQATT, CDR2 SNEGSKA (reference sequence). CDR3 amino acids: CSASYFHGNEQFF. Here the CDR3 DNA reads TGCAGTGCTAGCTACTTTCATGGAAATGAGCAGTTCTTC.

In regard to this clonotype: As an off-target read in a library built for alpha chains, this beta chain has a frequency of little significance. The genes are TRBV7-9 and TRBJ1-4; maybe TRBD1 (5 bases). CDR1 and CDR2 from the germline V gene are SEHNR and FQNEAQ (reference sequence). V lost 0 bases and J 7 bases, leaving 9 bases between the germline ends. The CDR3 runs 14 residues. Here the CDR3 DNA reads TGTGCCAGCAGCTTAGCAGGGACCGGTGAAAAACTGTTTTTT. Its protein is CASSLAGTGEKLFF.

This clonotype was observed at least ten times. Little can be read into the size of this beta chain, an off-target read in a library designed for alpha chains. The gene calls are TRBV6-1 and TRBJ2-1; weak D call: TRBD1 (6 bases). CDR1 is MNHNS, CDR2 SASEGT, per germline. CDR3 length: 13 amino acids. The V end was cut by 1 base, the J end by 5 bases, with 6 bases between. CDR3 in amino acids: CASSEDRDNEQFF. CDR3 nucleotide sequence: TGTGCCAGCAGTGAAGACAGGGACAATGAGCAGTTCTTC.

This clonotype has at least ten counts. This beta chain was picked up by a library intended for alpha chains and is off target, so its count carries little meaning. The CDR3 DNA sequence: TGCAGTGCCGGGGAGGGGGCCACAGATACGCAGTATTTT. Encoded protein: CSAGEGATDTQYF. This chain connects TRBV20-1 to TRBJ2-3, with D perhaps TRBD1 or TRBD2 (7 bases each). The CDR3 has 13 residues. CDR1 is DFQATT, CDR2 SNEGSKA, per germline (reference sequence). V shed 6 bases and J shed 2 bases, with 12 bases lying between them.

This clonotype was counted ten times or more. This beta chain is an unintended read in a library built for alpha chains; its size means little. CDR3 sequence reads: CASSPGRGPLYEQYF. In DNA form, the CDR3 reads TGTGCCAGCAGCCCGGGGCGGGGGCCCCTATACGAGCAGTACTTC. J is TRBJ2-7 and V is TRBV21-1; TRBD1, as called in the table, went unchecked against the DNA. TRBV21-1 represents a pseudogene. The CDR3 has 15 residues.

This clonotype came up many times. Within a library made for alpha chains, this beta chain is off target, and its count is uninformative. The chain uses TRBV9 and TRBJ2-3; a possible D gene is TRBD2 (6 bases). Germline loops: CDR1 SGDLS, CDR2 YYNGEE. CDR3 size: 14 residues. The ends were cut back, 3 bases at V and 1 base at J, with 9 bases in the middle. For the CDR3, the DNA is TGTGCCAGCAGCGCCCCGGGGGGCACAGATACGCAGTATTTT. It encodes CASSAPGGTDTQYF.

This clonotype is classed as medium-sized. This beta chain came through as a stray read in a library set up for alpha chains, and its size says little. The V call is TRBV20-1, the J call TRBJ1-5; D gene ambiguous. Germline CDR1 DFQATT, CDR2 SNEGSKA (reference sequence). This CDR3 spans 15 amino acids. The V gene lost 8 bases and the J gene lost 2 bases, with 19 bases spanning the gap. For the CDR3, the DNA is TGCAGTCTCAAATCCGGGCCGAGTGGCAATCAGCCCCAGCATTTT. Residues: CSLKSGPSGNQPQHF.

To note about this clonotype: This beta chain appears as a stray read in a library generated for alpha chains; its size is not informative. The CDR3 nucleotides read TGTGCCAGCAGCGCAACAGGGATGGATACGCAGTATTTT. It encodes CASSATGMDTQYF. The V and J genes are TRBV7-6 and TRBJ2-3; maybe TRBD1 (6 bases). CDR1 is SGHVS, CDR2 FNYEAQ, per germline. The CDR3 is made up of 13 amino acids. V lost 5 bases, J lost 6 bases, and 12 bases lay in between.

The table lists this clonotype with many counts. One junction end disagrees with the germline gene, perhaps due to a read error. This beta chain is an unintended read in a library built for alpha chains; its size means little. The chain couples TRBV6-1 to TRBJ2-1, with D possibly called TRBD1 or TRBD2 (5 bases each). Germline V gene data show CDR1 as MNHNS and CDR2 as SASEGT. CDR3 size: 15 residues. The CDR3 region is CASLRGVPSSNEQFF. As DNA, the CDR3 is TGTGCCAGCCTACGAGGGGTACCATCCTCCAATGAGCAGTTCTTC.